These 19 T cell receptor beta chains were all obtained from the same sample, sequenced in a study of T cell changes during pregnancy in multiple sclerosis. Using immunoSEQ multiplex PCR, the repertoire was profiled, and TCRdb retains in-frame clones only, with some absent. Altogether 70,000 to 95,000 clones are present, approximately 94% being singletons, with the ten largest covering about 2.5%. This material consisted of peripheral blood, taken after pregnancy. All receptors derive from a female donor in good health, enrolled as a control in a pregnancy study.

For the CDR3, the DNA is TGTGCCAGCAGCTTGGGGCGACCGAGCTCCTACAATGAGCAGTTCTTC. Its protein product is CASSLGRPSSYNEQFF. The chain recombines TRBV7-6 with TRBJ2-1, with D perhaps matching TRBD1 (5 bases). The CDR3 sequence is 16 residues long. Germline loops: CDR1 SGHVS, CDR2 FNYEAQ. Trimming left V 3 bases short and J 0 bases short, with 12 bases between.

The chain joins TRBV7-6 to TRBJ2-1; 9 nucleotides match TRBD2. The V and J ends lost 5 bases and 4 bases, in that order; junction bases with no gene match: 3. This CDR3 has 14 amino acids. Per germline, CDR1 SGHVS and CDR2 FNYEAQ. In DNA form, the CDR3 reads TGTGCCAGCAGCGCGAGCGGGGGGTACAATGAGCAGTTCTTC. Translated, it gives CASSASGGYNEQFF. Together with reference TRBV7-6 and TRBJ2-1, the CDR3 gives the full variable domain: GAGVSQSPRYKVTKRGQDVALRCDPISGHVSLYWYRQALGQGPEFLTYFNYEAQQDKSGLPNDRFSAERPEGSISTLTIQRTEQRDSAMYRCASSASGGYNEQFFGPGTRLTVL.

The chain uses TRBV19 and TRBJ1-5, with 10 bases fitting TRBD1. V trimming: 5 bases; J trimming: 6 bases; junction bases outside the gene matches: 4. The CDR3 runs 14 residues. Germline V gene sequence: CDR1 LNHDA, CDR2 SQIVND (reference sequence). The CDR3 nucleotides are TGTGCCAGTAGTCGGACAGGGGGTCTTCAGCCCCAGCATTTT. This translates into CASSRTGGLQPQHF.

As DNA, the CDR3 is TGTGCCAGTAGTAAAGTTCCGGCGGTTATGAACACTGAAGCTTTCTTT. This sequence encodes CASSKVPAVMNTEAFF. The chain is built from TRBV19 and TRBJ1-1; D is ambiguous. CDR1 and CDR2 (germline): LNHDA, SQIVND (reference sequence). This CDR3 spans 16 amino acids. V was clipped by 4 bases and J by 0 bases, with 15 bases between them.

The chain has TRBV5-6 and TRBJ1-1; 7 bases are a match to TRBD1. With 5 bases clipped from V and 9 bases from J, the junction kept 16 bases outside the gene matches. CDR3 length: 15 residues. CDR1 is SGHDT, CDR2 YYEEEE, per germline. CDR3 in amino acids: CASRRYDGTALQAFF. The CDR3 region has the DNA TGTGCCAGCAGACGATACGATGGGACAGCGCTTCAAGCTTTCTTT. Combining the CDR3 with reference TRBV5-6 and TRBJ1-1 gives the whole variable domain DAGVTQSPTHLIKTRGQQVTLRCSPKSGHDTVSWYQQALGQGPQFIFQYYEEEERQRGNFPDRFSGHQFPNYSSELNVNALLLGDSALYLCASRRYDGTALQAFFGQGTRLTVV.

This CDR3 reads CASSPFRGSNTDTQYF. Here the CDR3 DNA reads TGTGCCAGCTCACCATTCCGGGGGTCGAACACAGATACGCAGTATTTT. V gene TRBV18 combines with J gene TRBJ2-3, with D perhaps matching TRBD2 (6 bases). CDR1 is KGHSH and CDR2 is LQKENI in the germline V gene. V lost 2 bases and J 2 bases, leaving 14 bases between the germline ends. The CDR3 sequence is 16 residues long.

The chain uses TRBV6-6 and TRBJ2-7; weak D call: TRBD1 (5 bases). The germline V gene encodes CDR1 MNHNY and CDR2 SVGAGI (reference sequence). This CDR3 has 15 amino acids. The V and J ends lost 7 bases and 0 bases respectively, with 16 bases between them. The chain's CDR3 is CASTYNGASSYEQYF. In DNA, the CDR3 is TGTGCCAGCACATACAATGGGGCAAGCTCCTACGAGCAGTACTTC.

The chain links TRBV28 to TRBJ1-4; 8 bases line up with TRBD1. J lost 13 bases, V lost 1 base, and 11 bases had no gene match. Germline CDR1 and CDR2: MDHEN and SYDVKM. CDR3 length: 15 residues. The CDR3 here is CASSLSTPGGQILFF. CDR3 coding DNA: TGTGCCAGCAGTTTATCGACCCCAGGGGGCCAGATACTGTTTTTT. Full variable domain (outside the CDR3, taken from reference TRBV28 and TRBJ1-4): DVKVTQSSRYLVKRTGEKVFLECVQDMDHENMFWYRQDPGLGLRLIYFSYDVKMKEKGDIPEGYSVSREKKERFSLILESASTNQTSMYLCASSLSTPGGQILFFGSGTQLSVL.

CDR3 in amino acids: CASSLAGQEHGYTF. CDR3 in DNA: TGTGCCAGCAGCTTAGCTGGACAGGAGCATGGCTACACCTTC. This sequence joins TRBV7-9 and TRBJ1-2; 7 nucleotides match TRBD1. The CDR3 is 14 amino acids. The J segment lost 6 bases and the V segment lost 0 bases, leaving 4 bases of the junction unmatched. Germline CDR1 and CDR2: SEHNR and FQNEAQ (reference sequence).

This clone appeared a single time. The CDR3 loop is CASSPPSGQAGYTF. The CDR3 DNA reads as TGTGCCAGCAGCCCCCCGAGTGGGCAGGCTGGCTACACCTTC. V gene TRBV28 combines with J gene TRBJ1-2; no firm D call. Germline CDR1 and CDR2: MDHEN and SYDVKM. The CDR3 covers 14 residues. Trimming shortened V by 6 bases and J by 7 bases, and 18 bases separated the two germline ends.

This rearrangement joins TRBV9 to TRBJ2-4; TRBD2 aligns across 7 bases. The ends lost 3 bases at V and 6 bases at J; junction bases unmatched: 9. In germline, CDR1 is SGDLS, CDR2 YYNGEE. The CDR3 extends over 15 amino acids. CDR3 sequence reads: CASSAGLVSRNIQYF. Written as DNA, the CDR3 is TGTGCCAGCAGCGCAGGACTAGTCAGTAGAAACATTCAGTACTTC.

This chain connects TRBV6-5 to TRBJ2-7, with D uncertain. Germline V gives CDR1 MNHEY, CDR2 SVGAGI. V was trimmed by 0 bases and J by 1 base, leaving 7 bases between them. This CDR3 has 14 residues. CDR3 sequence reads: CASSYSSRSYEQYF. The CDR3 nucleotides read TGTGCCAGCAGTTACTCGAGTCGGTCCTACGAGCAGTACTTC.

V gene TRBV19 combines with J gene TRBJ1-6, with D unclear. Germline V gene lookup returns CDR1 LNHDA and CDR2 SQIVND (reference sequence). The CDR3 is 13 amino acids. The ends were cut back, 3 bases at V and 3 bases at J, with 3 bases in the middle. The CDR3 nucleotides are TGTGCCAGTAGTATTCACTATAATTCACCCCTCCACTTT. This translates into CASSIHYNSPLHF.

The chain joins TRBV5-1 to TRBJ1-1; TRBD1 matches at 7 bases. Germline V CDR1 and CDR2: SGHRS, YFSETQ. Trimming removed 4 bases from V and 1 base from J; junction bases left unmatched: 4. This CDR3 comprises 14 residues. The DNA of the CDR3 is TGCGCCAGCAGCCGAGGGACAGCGAACACTGAAGCTTTCTTT. This gives the protein CASSRGTANTEAFF.

The rearrangement joins TRBV29-1 to TRBJ1-4; D might be TRBD1 (5 bases). CDR1 is SQVTM, CDR2 ANQGSEA, per germline. There are 12 residues in the CDR3. Trimming left V 5 bases short and J 7 bases short, with 11 bases between. CDR3 nucleotides: TGCAGCGTTATGCAGGGCGGTGAAAAACTGTTTTTT. Its translation is CSVMQGGEKLFF.

CDR3: CASSAGSGYEQFF. DNA for the CDR3: TGTGCCAGCAGTGCGGGATCGGGCTATGAGCAGTTCTTC. This sequence joins TRBV6-4 and TRBJ2-1; maybe TRBD2 (5 bases). V gave up 4 bases and J gave up 8 bases, with 12 bases separating them. Per the germline V gene, CDR1 is MRHNA and CDR2 is SNTAGT. The CDR3 length is 13 residues.

The chain couples TRBV7-2 to TRBJ2-7, with 10 bases lining up with TRBD2. Germline V gene sequence: CDR1 SGHTA, CDR2 FQGNSA. V lost 1 base, J lost 6 bases, and 3 bases stayed unmatched. CDR3 length: 14 amino acids. The CDR3 nucleotides are TGTGCCAGCAGCTTAGGGACTAGCGGTTCCGAGCAGTACTTC. It encodes CASSLGTSGSEQYF.

CDR3 protein: CASNPPGQGRGEKLFF. The CDR3 DNA reads as TGCGCCAGCAACCCGCCGGGACAGGGCCGGGGGGAAAAACTGTTTTTT. The genes are TRBV10-1 and TRBJ1-4; 9 nucleotides line up with TRBD1. CDR1 is WNHNN and CDR2 is SYGVQD in the germline V gene (reference sequence). J was trimmed by 8 bases and V by 7 bases; bases with no gene match: 14. This CDR3 is 16 amino acids long.

CDR3 nucleotide sequence: TGTGCCAGCAGCAACTCAATGTCATACAATGAGCAGTTCTTC. Protein sequence: CASSNSMSYNEQFF. The V and J genes are TRBV7-8 and TRBJ2-1; D remains ambiguous. The germline CDR1 and CDR2 sequences are SGHVS and FQNEAQ. Trimming pared 5 bases from V and 4 bases from J, leaving 12 bases between. The CDR3 spans 14 residues.